These T cell receptor beta chains were read from a single sample in a study of T cell changes during pregnancy in multiple sclerosis. The assay was immunoSEQ multiplex PCR, and TCRdb's table has in-frame clones only and misses some. The data hold under 95,000 clones, with about nine tenths observed a single time. The input for sequencing was CD4+ T cells from peripheral blood mononuclear cells, taken before pregnancy. These receptor sequences come from a female donor with multiple sclerosis, enrolled in a pregnancy study. Both conserved end residues are part of each CDR3. The D gene is left open where the match is weak. Only part of the rows carry a size: once, few, many, or a class if the clone is expanded.

size | J | V | D | length | DNA | CDR3
. | TRBJ2-5 | TRBV2 | TRBD2 | 16 | TGTGCCAGCAGTGAATCTAGGCGGGAGGGGGAAGAGACCCAGTACTTC | CASSESRREGEETQYF
. | TRBJ2-1 | TRBV5-1 | TRBD1 | 15 | TGCGCCAGCAGCTCGGACAGGGATCGGGTAAGGGAGCAGTTCTTC | CASSSDRDRVREQFF
. | TRBJ1-2 | TRBV7-9 | . | 13 | TGTGCCAGCAGCTTCCCAGGGGTGGGAGGCTACACCTTC | CASSFPGVGGYTF
. | TRBJ2-7 | TRBV6-6 | . | 14 | TGTGCCAGCACCCCCCCGGACAGCTCCTACGAGCAGTACTTC | CASTPPDSSYEQYF
. | TRBJ2-1 | TRBV7-2 | TRBD2 | 16 | TGTGCCAGCAGCTTAGGGACTAGCGGGAGAGGCTATGAGCAGTTCTTC | CASSLGTSGRGYEQFF
. | TRBJ2-2 | TRBV18 | . | 15 | TGTGCCAGCTCACCCAACGACCGACTCACCGGGGAGCTGTTTTTT | CASSPNDRLTGELFF
. | TRBJ2-1 | TRBV7-7 | TRBD2 | 14 | TGTGCTTCCCCGGGGAGCGGGAGCAACAATGAGCAGTTCTTC | CASPGSGSNNEQFF
. | TRBJ1-6 | TRBV6-1 | . | 13 | TGTGCCAGCAGTGAAGGGGGGGGTTCACCCCTCCACTTT | CASSEGGGSPLHF
. | TRBJ1-2 | TRBV4-3 | TRBD1 | 13 | TGCGCCAGCAGCCTTGACAGGGCGGGTGGCTACACCTTC | CASSLDRAGGYTF
. | TRBJ1-2 | TRBV5-4 | TRBD1 | 15 | TGTGCCAGCAGCTTGGGGGACAGGGGGCAATATGGCTACACCTTC | CASSLGDRGQYGYTF
. | TRBJ2-3 | TRBV19 | . | 16 | TGTGCCAGTAGTCCACAGGAAAGACTTAGCACAGATACGCAGTATTTT | CASSPQERLSTDTQYF
once | TRBJ2-1 | TRBV15 | . | 12 | TGTGCCACCAGCAGAGATAGATTCGAGCAGTTCTTC | CATSRDRFEQFF
. | TRBJ1-5 | TRBV19 | TRBD1 | 17 | TGTGCCAGTAGCCTCAGGGGGCTTTCTACTAGCAATCAGCCCCAGCATTTT | CASSLRGLSTSNQPQHF
. | TRBJ2-7 | TRBV5-4 | TRBD1 | 13 | TGTGCCAGCAGCTCCGGGACAGGGAGGGAGCAGTACTTC | CASSSGTGREQYF
. | TRBJ2-3 | TRBV29-1 | . | 17 | TGCAGCGTTGAGGGGGGGCTAGCGGCGCGGGGCACAGATACGCAGTATTTT | CSVEGGLAARGTDTQYF